This T cell receptor beta chain was retrieved from a study of spatial heterogeneity in lung cancer (dated by TCRdb to the late 2010s). With regard to the full study: More beta-chain than alpha-chain transcripts were consistently detected, likely reflecting higher beta-chain transcript abundance. The study quantitatively compared TCR alpha and beta repertoires across multiple tumor regions, matched nontumor lung and blood in non-small cell lung cancer. TCR repertoire features were related to nonsynonymous mutation counts determined by whole-exome sequencing of tumor tissue. TCR transcript counts in tumor regions correlated strongly with a T cell transcriptional module score from matched bulk RNA-seq. At surgery, 200 to 250 tumor regions, 61 to 65 matched nontumor lung samples and 50 to 60 PBMC samples were TCR-sequenced for both alpha and beta chains. In the raw uncorrected reads, each unique combination of TCR and UMI appeared on average more than ten times. Overall study outcomes, separate from this receptor: A correlation was observed between the number of expanded intratumoral alpha and beta TCRs and the tumor nonsynonymous mutation count. The count of ubiquitous expanded TCRs correlated with the count of ubiquitous nonsynonymous mutations, and the count of regional expanded TCRs correlated with the count of regional nonsynonymous mutations. Additional single-cell paired TCR alpha and beta sequencing was considered necessary to confirm, at a functional level, the hypothesis that regional TCRs recognize regional mutations. Estimated TCR-seq coverage of tumor T cells was only 7% to 8.5% for alpha chains and approximately 14% for beta chains.

The sample holds a few counts of this clonotype. This receptor's antigen is unknown. No much larger clone is present one base from it, and per-base qualities are unavailable. This beta chain slipped into a library made for alpha chains as a stray read, so its size is not meaningful. The intended sense of this specimen's time point label: sample taken at primary tumor resection. Donors were about 70 patients with early-stage, untreated non-small cell lung cancer from the lung TRACERx cohort. Whole RNA extracted from tumor and nontumor lung tissue, or from cryopreserved PBMC samples, was used for TCR sequencing without cell sorting. Patients were selected for TCR sequencing only if sufficient RNA was available from at least two tumor regions. Tumor and adjacent nontumor lung specimens were reviewed by a lung pathologist before selection. The CDR3 contains 19 residues, cysteine and phenylalanine counted. The sequence is cut down to CDR3 DNA, 57 bases in frame from base 1. Taken from the germline V gene, the CDR1 and CDR2 loops are MNHNS and SASEGT. Trimming accounts for 7 bases at V and 3 bases at J, while the number of junction bases matched to no gene is 12.

The library was made by 5' RACE. TCRdb names NextSeq 500 as the instrument used. In the TCR library protocol, a unique molecular identifier was attached to each TCR cDNA molecule so that PCR and sequencing errors could be corrected. The study's own analysis went as follows. TCR identification, UMI-based error correction and CDR3 extraction were all carried out with Decombinator tools. Expanded TCRs were defined as those above a frequency of 2 per 1,000, corresponding to the top 1% of the tumor frequency distribution. Expanded tumor TCRs statistically deemed absent (corrected P<0.05) from at least one tumor region were classed as regional, and all other expanded tumor TCRs were classed as ubiquitous. Each repertoire was subsampled 100 times to 5,000 TCRs, after which Renyi diversity was computed with the R vegan package. CDR3 similarity networks were constructed using string-kernel similarity of amino acid triplets, with links drawn between CDR3s whose pairwise similarity was above 0.82. The public reads were run again by TCRdb, first through fastp at Q25 and then through MiXCR, and only productive beta chains were kept. Every entry covers one CDR3 protein and lists the most common genes and DNA from its rows. The V and J calls shown here were made by TCRdb, not taken from the authors' results. The sample contains roughly 19,000 distinct CDR3 sequences, approximately 5.6% of them found a single time. The ten most abundant clones make up 10% of the sample.

The chain is made from TRBV6-1 and TRBJ2-4; 16 of the junction bases match TRBD2. Material: lung tumor tissue, obtained at surgery. This TCR derives from a female donor with early-stage non-small cell lung cancer. The DNA sequence follows: TGTGCCAGCATAGGGCCGGGACTAGCGGGAGGGCCGGTCAAAAACATTCAGTACTTC. Its coded protein is CASIGPGLAGGPVKNIQYF.